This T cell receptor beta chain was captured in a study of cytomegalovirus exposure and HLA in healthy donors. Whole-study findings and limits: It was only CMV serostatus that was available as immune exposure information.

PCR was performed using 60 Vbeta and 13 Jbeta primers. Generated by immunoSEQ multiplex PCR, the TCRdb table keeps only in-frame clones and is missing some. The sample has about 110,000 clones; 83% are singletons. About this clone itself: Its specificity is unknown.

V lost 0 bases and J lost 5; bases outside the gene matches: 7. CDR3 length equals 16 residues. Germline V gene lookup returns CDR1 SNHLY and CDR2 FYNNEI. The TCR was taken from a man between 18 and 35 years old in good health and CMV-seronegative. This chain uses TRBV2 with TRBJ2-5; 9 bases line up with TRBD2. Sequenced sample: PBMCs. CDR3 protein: CASSEAIAGAGETQYF. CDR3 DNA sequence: TGTGCCAGCAGTGAAGCGATAGCGGGAGCAGGGGAGACCCAGTACTTC.